These 14 T cell receptor beta chains were all obtained from the same sample, sequenced in a study of beta chain features in type 1 diabetes. Reverse transcribing all isolated RNA meant expressed TCRB transcripts were sequenced. Method: immunoSEQ multiplex PCR; TCRdb's copy keeps in-frame clones and lacks some. Counted here are hundreds of thousands of clones, 17% occurring once; the ten biggest clones make up 0.023%. The specimen was naive CD4+ T cells from blood. The receptors were sampled from a woman younger than 30 in good health.

This rearrangement joins TRBV6-5 to TRBJ1-2, with unresolved D. The germline CDR1 and CDR2 sequences are MNHEY and SVGAGI. The CDR3 is 14 amino acids. The germline V and J ends were trimmed by 0 bases and 0 bases, with 5 bases remaining between them. The CDR3 protein is CASSYSTPNYGYTF. CDR3 coding DNA: TGTGCCAGCAGTTACTCGACACCTAACTATGGCTACACCTTC.

The table lists this clone with a few counts. The chain combines TRBV6-5 with TRBJ2-2; tentatively, D is TRBD1 (6 bases). Germline CDR1 is MNHEY and CDR2 is SVGAGI. The V end was cut by 1 base, the J end by 0 bases, with 9 bases between. The CDR3 spans 16 residues. The CDR3 sequence: CASSYWQGPNTGELFF. The CDR3, as DNA: TGTGCCAGCAGTTACTGGCAGGGGCCGAACACCGGGGAGCTGTTTTTT.

This clone occurred a few times. The gene calls are TRBV29-1 and TRBJ1-1; tentative D call: TRBD1 (5 bases). The CDR3 contains 14 residues. Germline lookup yields CDR1 SQVTM and CDR2 ANQGSEA. V lost 5 bases to trimming and J lost 4 bases, with 17 bases between them. The CDR3 spells CSVRGIDLSTEAFF. DNA for the CDR3: TGCAGCGTTAGGGGAATCGACCTCTCCACTGAAGCTTTCTTT. The full variable domain, its missing parts supplied by reference TRBV29-1 and TRBJ1-1, is SAVISQKPSRDICQRGTSLTIQCQVDSQVTMMFWYRQQPGQSLTLIATANQGSEATYESGFVIDKFPISRPNLTFSTLTVSNMSPEDSSIYLCSVRGIDLSTEAFFGQGTRLTVV.

This clone showed up just a few times. The V gene is TRBV4-3, the J gene TRBJ2-1; D may be TRBD2 (6 bases). Germline CDR1 and CDR2: LGHNA and YSLEER. Trimming shortened V by 3 bases and J by 10 bases, and 22 bases separated the two germline ends. The CDR3 is 16 residues long. CDR3 region: CASSQGTSPHQVEQFF. DNA for the CDR3: TGCGCCAGCAGCCAGGGTACTAGCCCCCATCAAGTCGAGCAGTTCTTC.

The table lists this clone with a few counts. The chain links TRBV5-4 to TRBJ1-1; D unclear. The germline CDR1 and CDR2 sequences are SGHNT and YYREEE (reference sequence). The length of the CDR3 is 14 residues. V was trimmed by 2 bases and J by 1 base, leaving 9 bases between them. The CDR3 protein is CASSLTAGNTEAFF. Here the CDR3 DNA reads TGTGCCAGCAGCTTAACGGCGGGGAACACTGAAGCTTTCTTT.

This clone was observed a handful of times. This chain joins TRBV28 and TRBJ2-3; D possibly corresponds to TRBD2 (5 bases). The CDR3 covers 15 residues. Germline V gives CDR1 MDHEN, CDR2 SYDVKM. Trimming took off 6 bases at V and 3 bases at J, with 16 bases between the two ends. The CDR3 spells CASRRGGEGTDTQYF. CDR3 DNA sequence: TGTGCCAGCAGACGGGGTGGTGAGGGAACAGATACGCAGTATTTT.

This clone has a handful of counts. The rearrangement joins TRBV6-1 to TRBJ2-3, with a weak D call TRBD2 (5 bases). The CDR3 spans 17 residues. V was trimmed by 1 base and J by 0 bases, leaving 14 bases between them. Germline V gene lookup returns CDR1 MNHNS and CDR2 SASEGT. The CDR3 DNA sequence: TGTGCCAGCAGTGAAGGTTCCCCTGGCGGGAGCACAGATACGCAGTATTTT. Residues: CASSEGSPGGSTDTQYF.

The rearrangement links TRBV7-9 to TRBJ2-5; D is possibly TRBD2 (6 bases). The CDR3 sequence is 15 residues long. V gave up 3 bases and J gave up 1 base, with 12 bases separating them. Germline V gene data show CDR1 as SEHNR and CDR2 as FQNEAQ (reference sequence). CDR3 nucleotide sequence: TGTGCCAGCAGCTTTCGGGGGATAGGCCAAGAGACCCAGTACTTC. Translation gives CASSFRGIGQETQYF.

About this clone itself: The same CDR3 is also encoded by other DNA sequences in this sample. The genes are TRBV5-1 and TRBJ2-3; D is perhaps TRBD1 (5 bases). In germline, CDR1 is SGHRS, CDR2 YFSETQ. This CDR3 has 11 amino acids. With 3 bases removed from V and 6 bases from J, the gap between germline ends came to 5 bases. The CDR3, as DNA: TGCGCCAGCAGCTCAGGGGATACGCAGTATTTT. Protein: CASSSGDTQYF.

Concerning this clone itself: At the DNA level, this CDR3 is encoded by other sequences in the same sample as well. The rearrangement uses TRBV5-1 and TRBJ2-7, with D hard to call. With 0 bases removed from V and 0 bases from J, the gap between germline ends came to 7 bases. CDR3 length equals 14 residues. CDR1 is SGHRS, CDR2 YFSETQ, per germline. CDR3 residues: CASSLEQSSYEQYF. In nucleotides, the CDR3 is TGCGCCAGCAGCTTGGAGCAGAGCTCCTACGAGCAGTACTTC.

Points on this clone: Other DNA sequences in this sample translate to the same CDR3. The V call is TRBV5-4, the J call TRBJ1-2; 7 bases agree with TRBD1. V was pared by 4 bases and J by 2 bases, with 2 bases of the junction left unmatched. Germline V gives CDR1 SGHNT, CDR2 YYREEE (reference sequence). The CDR3 contains 13 residues. For the CDR3, the DNA is TGTGCCAGCAGCCCGGACAGGAACTATGGCTACACCTTC. Translated, it gives CASSPDRNYGYTF.

The gene calls are TRBV19 and TRBJ2-1, with a possible D match to TRBD2 (5 bases). The CDR3 runs to 15 residues. From germline, CDR1 is LNHDA and CDR2 SQIVND (reference sequence). V lost 6 bases, J lost 4 bases, and 16 bases lay in between. DNA of the CDR3: TGTGCCAGTAGCCCGGGCCCTGGAGGATACAATGAGCAGTTCTTC. It specifies CASSPGPGGYNEQFF.

A few counts support this clone. This chain links TRBV4-1 with TRBJ2-5; D gene uncertain. This CDR3 comprises 14 residues. The germline CDR1 and CDR2 sequences are MGHRA and YSYEKL. V lost 0 bases, J lost 1 base, and 6 bases lay in between. CDR3 DNA: TGCGCCAGCAGCCAAGAGACGACCCAAGAGACCCAGTACTTC. Its protein product is CASSQETTQETQYF.

CDR3 coding DNA: TGTGCCAGCAGCGGGGGAGGCAACTATGGCTACACCTTC. Residues: CASSGGGNYGYTF. The genes are TRBV5-6 and TRBJ1-2; TRBD1 is a possible D gene (5 bases). The V end lost 4 bases, the J end lost 2 bases, and 9 bases lay between the germline ends. CDR1 is SGHDT, CDR2 YYEEEE, per germline. This CDR3 region has 13 residues.